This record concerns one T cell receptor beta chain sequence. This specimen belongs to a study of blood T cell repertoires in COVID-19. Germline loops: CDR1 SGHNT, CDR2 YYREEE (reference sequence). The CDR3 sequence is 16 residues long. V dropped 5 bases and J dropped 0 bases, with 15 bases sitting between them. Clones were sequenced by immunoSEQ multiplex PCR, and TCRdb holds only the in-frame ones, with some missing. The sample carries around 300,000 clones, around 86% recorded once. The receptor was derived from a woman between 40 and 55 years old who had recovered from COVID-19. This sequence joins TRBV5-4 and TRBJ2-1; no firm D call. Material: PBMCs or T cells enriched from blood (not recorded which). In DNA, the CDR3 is TGTGCCAGCAGTGCCACGTTAATGAGCTCCTACAATGAGCAGTTCTTC. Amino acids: CASSATLMSSYNEQFF.